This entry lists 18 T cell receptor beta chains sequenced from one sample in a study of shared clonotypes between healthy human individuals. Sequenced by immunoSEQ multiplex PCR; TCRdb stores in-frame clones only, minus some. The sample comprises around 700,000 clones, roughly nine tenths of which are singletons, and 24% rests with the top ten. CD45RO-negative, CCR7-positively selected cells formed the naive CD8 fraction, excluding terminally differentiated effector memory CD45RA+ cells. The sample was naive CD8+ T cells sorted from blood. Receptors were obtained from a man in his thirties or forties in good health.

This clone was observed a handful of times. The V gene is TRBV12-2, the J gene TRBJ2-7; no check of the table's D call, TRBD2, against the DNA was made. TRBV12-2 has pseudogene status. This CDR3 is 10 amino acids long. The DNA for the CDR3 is TGTGCAAGTCCGTCCTACGAGCAGTACTTC. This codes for CASPSYEQYF.

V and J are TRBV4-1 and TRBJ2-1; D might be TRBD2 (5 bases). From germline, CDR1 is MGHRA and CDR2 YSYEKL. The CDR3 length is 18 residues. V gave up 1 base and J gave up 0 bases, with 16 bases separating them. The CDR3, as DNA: TGCGCCAGCAGCCAAGCCGCGGGTGGCGGGTACTCCTACAATGAGCAGTTCTTC. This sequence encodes CASSQAAGGGYSYNEQFF.

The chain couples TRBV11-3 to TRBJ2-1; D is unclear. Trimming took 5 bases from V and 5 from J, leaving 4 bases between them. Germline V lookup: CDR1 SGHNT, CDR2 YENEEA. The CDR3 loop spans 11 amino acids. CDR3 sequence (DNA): TGTGCCAGCAGCCCGAACAATGAGCAGTTCTTC. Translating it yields CASSPNNEQFF.

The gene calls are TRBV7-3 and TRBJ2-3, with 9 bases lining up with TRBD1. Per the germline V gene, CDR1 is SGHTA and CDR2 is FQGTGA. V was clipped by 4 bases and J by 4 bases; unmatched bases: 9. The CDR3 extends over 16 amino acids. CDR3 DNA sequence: TGTGCCAGCAGCTCGATTCCGGGACAGGGTGCAGATACGCAGTATTTT. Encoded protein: CASSSIPGQGADTQYF.

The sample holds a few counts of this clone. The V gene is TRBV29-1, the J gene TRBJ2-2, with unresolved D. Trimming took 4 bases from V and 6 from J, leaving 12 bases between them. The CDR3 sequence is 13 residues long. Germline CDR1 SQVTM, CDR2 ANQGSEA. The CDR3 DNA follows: TGCAGCGTTGGGATCGATGGGGCCGGGGAGCTGTTTTTT. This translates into CSVGIDGAGELFF.

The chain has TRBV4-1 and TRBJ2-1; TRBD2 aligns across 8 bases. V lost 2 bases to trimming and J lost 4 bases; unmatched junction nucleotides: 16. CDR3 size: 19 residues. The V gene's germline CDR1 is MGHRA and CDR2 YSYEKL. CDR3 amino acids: CASSQFGASGPTVYNEQFF. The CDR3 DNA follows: TGCGCCAGCAGCCAATTCGGGGCTAGCGGGCCAACCGTTTACAATGAGCAGTTCTTC.

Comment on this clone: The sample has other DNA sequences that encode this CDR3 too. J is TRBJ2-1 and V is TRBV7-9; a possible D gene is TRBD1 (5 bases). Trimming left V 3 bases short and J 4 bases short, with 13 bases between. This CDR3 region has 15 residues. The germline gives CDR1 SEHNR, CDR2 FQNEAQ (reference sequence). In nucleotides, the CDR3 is TGTGCCAGCAGCTTGCTGTTAGCAGGGTACAATGAGCAGTTCTTC. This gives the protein CASSLLLAGYNEQFF.

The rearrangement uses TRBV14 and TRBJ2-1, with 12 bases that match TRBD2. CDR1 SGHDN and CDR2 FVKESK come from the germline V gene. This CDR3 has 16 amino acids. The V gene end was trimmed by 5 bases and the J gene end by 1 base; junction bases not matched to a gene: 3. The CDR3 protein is CASSKLAGGSYNEQFF. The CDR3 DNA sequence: TGTGCCAGCAGCAAACTAGCGGGAGGATCCTACAATGAGCAGTTCTTC.

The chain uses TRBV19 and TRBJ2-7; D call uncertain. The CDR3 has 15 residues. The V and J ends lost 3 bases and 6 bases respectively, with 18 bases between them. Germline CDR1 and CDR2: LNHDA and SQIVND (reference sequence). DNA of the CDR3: TGTGCCAGTAGTATTTCCGCCTCCTCGTCTAGCGAGCAGTACTTC. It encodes CASSISASSSSEQYF.

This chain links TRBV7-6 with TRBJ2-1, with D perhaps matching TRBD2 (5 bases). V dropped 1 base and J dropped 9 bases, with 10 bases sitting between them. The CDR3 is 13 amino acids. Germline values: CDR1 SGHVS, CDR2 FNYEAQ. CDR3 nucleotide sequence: TGTGCCAGCAGCTTAGGCGGGCCAGGTGAGCAGTTCTTC. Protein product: CASSLGGPGEQFF.

Written as DNA, the CDR3 is TGTGCCATCAGTGAGTCGGCTAGCGGGATAAACAATGAGCAGTTCTTC. This translates into CAISESASGINNEQFF. The chain uses TRBV10-3 and TRBJ2-1; 9 nucleotides line up with TRBD2. CDR3 length equals 16 residues. With 0 bases clipped from V and 5 bases from J, the junction kept 5 bases outside the gene matches. The germline gives CDR1 ENHRY, CDR2 SYGVKD.

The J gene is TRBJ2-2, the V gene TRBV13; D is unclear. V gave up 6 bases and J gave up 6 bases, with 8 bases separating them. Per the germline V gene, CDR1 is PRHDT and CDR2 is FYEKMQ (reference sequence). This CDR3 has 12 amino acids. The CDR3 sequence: CASSLSPGELFF. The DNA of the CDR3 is TGTGCCAGCAGTCTGTCCCCCGGGGAGCTGTTTTTT. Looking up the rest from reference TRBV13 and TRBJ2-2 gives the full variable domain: AAGVIQSPRHLIKEKRETATLKCYPIPRHDTVYWYQQGPGQDPQFLISFYEKMQSDKGSIPDRFSAQQFSDYHSELNMSSLELGDSALYFCASSLSPGELFFGEGSRLTVL.

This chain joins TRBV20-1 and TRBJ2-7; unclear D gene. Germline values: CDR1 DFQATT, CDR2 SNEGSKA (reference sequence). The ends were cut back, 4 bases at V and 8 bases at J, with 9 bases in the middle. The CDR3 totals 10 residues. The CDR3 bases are TGCAGTGCTATCTTCGGCCAGCAGTACTTC. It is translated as CSAIFGQQYF.

CDR3 sequence (DNA): TGCAGTGAGGGACAGGGGGCCGGTGGCTACACCTTC. It codes for CSEGQGAGGYTF. The V call is TRBV29-1, the J call TRBJ1-2, with TRBD1 matching 12 bases. This CDR3 is 12 amino acids long. The germline CDR1 and CDR2 sequences are SQVTM and ANQGSEA.

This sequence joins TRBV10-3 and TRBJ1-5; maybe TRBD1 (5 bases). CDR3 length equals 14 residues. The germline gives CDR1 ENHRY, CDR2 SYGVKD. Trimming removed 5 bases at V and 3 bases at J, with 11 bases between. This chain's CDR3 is CAISPGKLNQPQHF. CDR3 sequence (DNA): TGTGCCATCAGTCCAGGGAAGCTCAATCAGCCCCAGCATTTT.

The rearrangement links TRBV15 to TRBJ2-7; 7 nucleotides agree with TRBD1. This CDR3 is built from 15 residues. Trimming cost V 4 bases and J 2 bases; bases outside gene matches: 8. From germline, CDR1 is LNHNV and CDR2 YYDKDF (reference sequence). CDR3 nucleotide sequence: TGTGCCACCAGCATCGGGACAGCCGCTACCTACGAGCAGTACTTC. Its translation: CATSIGTAATYEQYF. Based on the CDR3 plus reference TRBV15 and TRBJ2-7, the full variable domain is DAMVIQNPRYQVTQFGKPVTLSCSQTLNHNVMYWYQQKSSQAPKLLFHYYDKDFNNEADTPDNFQSRRPNTSFCFLDIRSPGLGDTAMYLCATSIGTAATYEQYFGPGTRLTVT.

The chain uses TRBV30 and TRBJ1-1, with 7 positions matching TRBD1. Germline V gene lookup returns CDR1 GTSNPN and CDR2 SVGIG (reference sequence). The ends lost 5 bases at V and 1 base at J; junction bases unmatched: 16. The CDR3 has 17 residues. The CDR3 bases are TGTGCCTGGGGAGACAGGGAAAGACCCCCTTGGAACACTGAAGCTTTCTTT. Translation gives CAWGDRERPPWNTEAFF.

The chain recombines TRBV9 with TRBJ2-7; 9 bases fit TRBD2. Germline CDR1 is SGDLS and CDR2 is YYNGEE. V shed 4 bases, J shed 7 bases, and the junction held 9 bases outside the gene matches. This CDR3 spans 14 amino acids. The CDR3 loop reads CASSPGLALDEQYF. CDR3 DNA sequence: TGTGCCAGCAGCCCGGGACTAGCCTTGGATGAGCAGTACTTC.